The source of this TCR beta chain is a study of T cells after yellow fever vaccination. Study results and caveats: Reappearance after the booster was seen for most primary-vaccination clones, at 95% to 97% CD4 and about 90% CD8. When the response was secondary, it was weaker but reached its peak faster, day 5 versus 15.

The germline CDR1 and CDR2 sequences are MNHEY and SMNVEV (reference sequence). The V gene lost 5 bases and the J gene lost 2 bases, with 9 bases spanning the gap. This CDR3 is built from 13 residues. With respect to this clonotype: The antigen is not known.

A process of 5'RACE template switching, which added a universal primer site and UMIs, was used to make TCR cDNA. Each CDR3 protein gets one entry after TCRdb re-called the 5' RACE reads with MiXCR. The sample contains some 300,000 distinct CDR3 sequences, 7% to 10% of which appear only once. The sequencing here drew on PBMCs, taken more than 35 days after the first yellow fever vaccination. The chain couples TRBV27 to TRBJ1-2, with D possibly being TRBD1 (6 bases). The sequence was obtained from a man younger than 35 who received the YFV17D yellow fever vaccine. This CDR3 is CASSITGNYGYTF. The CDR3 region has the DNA TGTGCCAGCAGTATCACAGGGAACTATGGCTACACCTTC.